Below are 7 T cell receptor beta chains sequenced from a single sample in a study of Graves' ophthalmopathy and Graves' hyperthyroidism. The authors amplified TCR beta CDR3 regions from RNA transcripts. RT-PCR was first run with HTBI primers, then multiplex PCR in a second round. TCRdb itself ran the multiplex PCR reads through MiXCR, one entry per CDR3 protein. The repertoire holds just over 400,000 distinct CDR3 sequences, with around 20% as singletons. Material: peripheral blood. The receptor source for this set is a woman under 30 with stable Graves' hyperthyroidism.

The genes are TRBV6-2 or TRBV6-3 and TRBJ1-1; no firm D call. CDR1 and CDR2 from the germline V gene are MNHEY and SVGEGT. The V end lost 0 bases, the J end lost 6 bases, and 8 bases lay between the germline ends. The CDR3 length is 13 residues. CDR3 nucleotide sequence: TGTGCCAGCAGTTACTCGGCAGGTTCTGAAGCTTTCTTT. It codes for CASSYSAGSEAFF.

This clonotype occurred a few times. The chain has TRBV14 and TRBJ2-5, with D perhaps TRBD2 (6 bases). There are 15 residues in the CDR3. Trimming stripped 3 bases from V and 1 base from J, with 12 bases between. The germline V gene encodes CDR1 SGHDN and CDR2 FVKESK. In DNA, the CDR3 is TGTGCCAGCAGCCAGATCCGGGGGAGCCAAGAGACCCAGTACTTC. Translating gives CASSQIRGSQETQYF.

The chain has TRBV12-3 or TRBV12-4 and TRBJ1-6; D uncertain. V lost 6 bases and J 14 bases, leaving 14 bases between the germline ends. This CDR3 spans 12 amino acids. The CDR3 loop is CASSPGRGTLHF. The DNA for the CDR3 is TGTGCCAGCAGCCCCGGCCGGGGAACCCTCCACTTT.

This clonotype was detected many times. The chain couples TRBV11-2 to TRBJ2-2; 9 bases line up with TRBD1. Germline V gene sequence: CDR1 SGHAT, CDR2 FQNNGV. The CDR3 totals 16 residues. V lost 5 bases, J lost 3 bases, and 7 bases stayed unmatched. The CDR3 DNA reads TGTGCCAGCAGCCCCCCCGGGACAGGGTACACCGGGGAGCTGTTTTTT. As protein: CASSPPGTGYTGELFF.

This clonotype showed up many times. The V and J genes are TRBV15 and TRBJ1-3, with D uncertain. The germline V and J ends were trimmed by 1 base and 4 bases, with 5 bases remaining between them. Germline V gene sequence: CDR1 LNHNV, CDR2 YYDKDF (reference sequence). This CDR3 spans 13 amino acids. The CDR3 DNA reads TGTGCCACCAGCAGAGGTCACGGAAACACCATATATTTT. Its translation: CATSRGHGNTIYF.

Ten or more counts support this clonotype. The chain recombines TRBV28 with TRBJ2-5; 7 nucleotides agree with TRBD1. CDR1 is MDHEN and CDR2 is SYDVKM in the germline V gene. V was pared by 3 bases and J by 4 bases, with 5 bases of the junction left unmatched. The CDR3 extends over 14 amino acids. The CDR3 spells CASSFTGVAETQYF. DNA of the CDR3: TGTGCCAGCAGTTTCACAGGGGTGGCAGAGACCCAGTACTTC.

This chain connects TRBV6-1 to TRBJ2-5, with D unclear. The V end was cut by 0 bases, the J end by 7 bases, with 9 bases between. This CDR3 region has 13 residues. Germline lookup yields CDR1 MNHNS and CDR2 SASEGT. In nucleotides, the CDR3 is TGTGCCAGCAGTGAAGCCTTTACGGGGACCCAGTACTTC. Protein product: CASSEAFTGTQYF.